The entry below gives a single T cell receptor (beta chain) sequence along with its context. The antigen is unknown. This CDR3 spans 13 amino acids. The germline V gene has CDR1 SGHNT and CDR2 YENEEA. The germline V and J ends were trimmed by 3 bases and 6 bases, with 6 bases remaining between them. The data were produced by immunoSEQ multiplex PCR, yet TCRdb's version contains in-frame clones alone and is incomplete. In the table there are about 93,000 clones, roughly 91% of which are singletons. The sample belongs to a study of T cell responses to AZD1222 COVID-19 vaccine. Broader study findings: Only a handful of AZD1222 recipients tested seropositive at baseline. Within unmutated variant regions lay the reported targets of nearly half of spike-specific TCRs. Females outnumbered males among donors, who were mostly white British; clonal diversity was possibly underestimated. Repertoires were sampled only after the peak T cell response.

Sequences were derived from peripheral blood, sampled on day 0 of MenACWY control vaccination. The J gene is TRBJ1-6, the V gene TRBV11-3; D not certain. The clonotype originates from an adult in good health. CDR3: CASSFGINSPLHF. The CDR3 bases are TGTGCCAGCAGCTTCGGGATTAATTCACCCCTCCACTTT.